This T cell receptor beta chain was identified in a study of regulatory T cells in long-lasting Graves disease. The wider study: Patients with persistent Graves' disease had over 5 years of antithyroid drugs and persistent TSH receptor antibodies.

Time point noted: persistent/refractory GD, antithyroid drugs over 5 years with positive TRAb. PBMC-derived RNA was used for the TCR library. Graves' disease diagnoses used American Thyroid Association guidelines. This clonotype was recorded a few times. Libraries of TCR beta came from iRepertoire HTBI primers plus Arm-PCR of CDR3 regions. TCRdb reprocessed the multiplex PCR reads with MiXCR, giving one entry per CDR3 protein. The profile shows 700,000 or so distinct CDR3 sequences, approximately 29% of them singletons. Looked up from germline, CDR1 is SGHTA and CDR2 is FQGTGA. The CDR3 loop spans 13 amino acids. The V end was cut by 9 bases, the J end by 3 bases, with 15 bases between.

The sequenced sample was peripheral blood mononuclear cells (PBMCs), obtained when the disease was refractory, from a patient treated with antithyroid drugs. The TCR was taken from a female donor with Graves disease. The chain joins TRBV7-3 to TRBJ2-7; D is possibly TRBD2 (5 bases). This CDR3 is CARRGSTFYEQYF. In DNA form, the CDR3 reads TGTGCCAGAAGAGGGTCGACCTTCTACGAGCAGTACTTC.